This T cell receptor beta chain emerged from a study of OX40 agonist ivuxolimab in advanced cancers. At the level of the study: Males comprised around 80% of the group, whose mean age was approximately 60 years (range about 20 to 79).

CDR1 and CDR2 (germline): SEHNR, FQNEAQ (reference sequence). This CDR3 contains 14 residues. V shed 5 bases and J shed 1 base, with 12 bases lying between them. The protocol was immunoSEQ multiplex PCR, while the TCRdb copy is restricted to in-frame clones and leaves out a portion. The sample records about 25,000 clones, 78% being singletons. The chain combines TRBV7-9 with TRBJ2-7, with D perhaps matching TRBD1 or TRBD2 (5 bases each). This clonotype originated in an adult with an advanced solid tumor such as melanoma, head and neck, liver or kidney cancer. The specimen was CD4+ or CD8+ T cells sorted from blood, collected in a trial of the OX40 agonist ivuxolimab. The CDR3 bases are TGTGCCAGCAGCGGTACCGGGGCATCCTACGAGCAGTACTTC. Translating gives CASSGTGASYEQYF.